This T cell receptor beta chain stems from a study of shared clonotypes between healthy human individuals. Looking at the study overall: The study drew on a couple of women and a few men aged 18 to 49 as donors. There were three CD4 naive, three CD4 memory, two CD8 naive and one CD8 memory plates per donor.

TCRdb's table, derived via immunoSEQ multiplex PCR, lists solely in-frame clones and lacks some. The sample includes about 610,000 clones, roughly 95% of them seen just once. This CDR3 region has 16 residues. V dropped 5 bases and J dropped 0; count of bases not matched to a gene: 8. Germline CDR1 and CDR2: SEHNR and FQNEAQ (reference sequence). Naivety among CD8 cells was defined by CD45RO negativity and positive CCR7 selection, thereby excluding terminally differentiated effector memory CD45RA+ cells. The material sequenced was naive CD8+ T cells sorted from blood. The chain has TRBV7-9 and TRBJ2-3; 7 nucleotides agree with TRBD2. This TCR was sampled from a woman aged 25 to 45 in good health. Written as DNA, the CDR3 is TGTGCCAGCAGCCCAGGACTAGGTTCAAGCACAGATACGCAGTATTTT. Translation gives CASSPGLGSSTDTQYF.